Shown below are 14 T cell receptor beta chains from a single sample sequenced in a study of OX40 agonist ivuxolimab in advanced cancers. The library was prepared using the immunoSEQ multiplex PCR assay. TCRdb limited this immuneACCESS table to in-frame rearrangements with V and J called. A share of clones is missing; checked studies link under half to unresolved V genes, and the rest is unexplained. In this sample the table shows tens of thousands of clones, more than 75% of which occur a single time. The top ten clonotypes cover 9.5% to 15% of the sample. Sequencing used CD4+ or CD8+ T cells sorted from blood, obtained in a trial of the OX40 agonist ivuxolimab. The receptors shown here come from an adult with an advanced solid tumor such as melanoma, head and neck, liver or kidney cancer.

The chain is built from TRBV5-4 and TRBJ1-1; D is uncertain. The V end lost 0 bases, the J end lost 4 bases, and 10 bases lay between the germline ends. Germline values: CDR1 SGHNT, CDR2 YYREEE (reference sequence). The CDR3 spans 14 residues. CDR3 residues: CASSLAILSTEAFF. The CDR3 DNA follows: TGTGCCAGCAGCTTGGCCATACTCTCCACTGAAGCTTTCTTT.

V usage is TRBV7-6 and J usage is TRBJ1-1, with unresolved D. Trimming took 3 bases from V and 1 from J, leaving 12 bases between them. CDR1 and CDR2 (germline): SGHVS, FNYEAQ. The CDR3 is 15 residues long. CDR3 loop: CASSLGPGQNTEAFF. The CDR3 bases are TGTGCCAGCAGCTTGGGTCCAGGCCAGAACACTGAAGCTTTCTTT.

This clone was counted a single time. The rearrangement joins TRBV21-1 to TRBJ1-4. TRBV21-1 is a pseudogene locus. The CDR3 is 15 residues long. As DNA, the CDR3 is TGTGCCAGCAGCAAAGGTTGGGGGCGGGAGGAAAAACTGTTTTTT. Translation: CASSKGWGREEKLFF.

This chain links TRBV27 with TRBJ2-7, with 10 bases aligning to TRBD1. This CDR3 has 14 amino acids. In germline, CDR1 is MNHEY, CDR2 SMNVEV (reference sequence). After removal of 5 bases from V and 2 bases from J, the junction contained 3 bases not matched to a gene. The CDR3 DNA reads TGTGCCAGCAGTCGGGGGACAGGGGCCTACGAGCAGTACTTC. Translated, it gives CASSRGTGAYEQYF.

A remark on this clone: At one end the junction does not follow the germline gene, possibly because of a read error. The chain has TRBV5-1 and TRBJ2-7; D remains ambiguous. The CDR3 contains 11 residues. Germline lookup yields CDR1 SGHRS and CDR2 YFSETQ. CDR3 coding DNA: TGCGCCAACAGCTCCGGCGGCGAGCAGTACTTC. Protein sequence: CANSSGGEQYF. The entire variable domain, with the rest obtained from reference TRBV5-1 and TRBJ2-7, is as follows: KAGVTQTPRYLIKTRGQQVTLSCSPISGHRSVSWYQQTPGQGLQFLFEYFSETQRNKGNFPGRFSGRQFSNSRSEMNVSTLELGDSALYLCANSSGGEQYFGPGTRLTVT.

The chain joins TRBV27 to TRBJ2-5; D is perhaps TRBD2 (5 bases). The V and J ends lost 3 bases and 7 bases respectively, with 12 bases between them. From germline, CDR1 is MNHEY and CDR2 SMNVEV (reference sequence). The CDR3 has 13 residues. CDR3: CASSFSPGGTQYF. CDR3 DNA: TGTGCCAGCAGTTTTAGCCCCGGAGGGACCCAGTACTTC.

The CDR3 region is CASSPGTSGGHSYEQYF. The CDR3 region has the DNA TGCGCCAGCAGCCCCGGGACTAGCGGGGGGCACTCCTACGAGCAGTACTTC. This chain joins TRBV5-1 and TRBJ2-7; 15 nucleotides line up with TRBD2. The germline V gene encodes CDR1 SGHRS and CDR2 YFSETQ. CDR3 size: 17 residues. V shed 4 bases, J shed 0 bases, and the junction held 5 bases outside the gene matches.

The chain joins TRBV5-1 to TRBJ2-7, with a tentative D call TRBD2 (5 bases). Germline CDR1 and CDR2: SGHRS and YFSETQ. This CDR3 spans 14 amino acids. V gave up 1 base and J gave up 3 bases, with 11 bases separating them. The CDR3 DNA follows: TGCGCCAGCAGCTTGTCCGGGAACTTCTACGAGCAGTACTTC. It is translated as CASSLSGNFYEQYF.

The rearrangement uses TRBV28 and TRBJ2-1; D is ambiguous. V was clipped by 5 bases and J by 3 bases, with 20 bases between them. CDR3 length equals 17 residues. Germline-derived CDR1 and CDR2 are MDHEN and SYDVKM. Here the CDR3 DNA reads TGTGCCAGCAGTAAATCATACTCACTTTCGAACTACAATGAGCAGTTCTTC. This codes for CASSKSYSLSNYNEQFF.

This clone appeared a single time. The chain links TRBV11-2 to TRBJ2-7, with no clear D. The germline V gene encodes CDR1 SGHAT and CDR2 FQNNGV. Trimming pared 4 bases from V and 2 bases from J, leaving 15 bases between. The CDR3 runs to 15 residues. The CDR3 DNA sequence: TGTGCCAGCAGCTATACCTTCCCGCAGGCCTACGAGCAGTACTTC. Protein sequence: CASSYTFPQAYEQYF.

The V and J genes are TRBV19 and TRBJ1-1, with 8 bases lining up with TRBD1. This CDR3 is 15 amino acids long. The V gene end was trimmed by 3 bases and the J gene end by 5 bases; junction bases not matched to a gene: 8. CDR1 is LNHDA and CDR2 is SQIVND in the germline V gene (reference sequence). The CDR3 loop is CASSIAGGLGTEAFF. CDR3 nucleotide sequence: TGTGCCAGTAGTATTGCAGGGGGCCTCGGGACTGAAGCTTTCTTT.

The rearrangement links TRBV7-6 to TRBJ1-6; D might be TRBD1 (5 bases). V was clipped by 3 bases and J by 4 bases, with 7 bases between them. CDR3 size: 14 residues. The germline gives CDR1 SGHVS, CDR2 FNYEAQ. The CDR3 here is CASSLGVYNSPLHF. CDR3 DNA sequence: TGTGCCAGCAGCTTGGGGGTTTATAATTCACCCCTCCACTTT.

This clone came up once. J is TRBJ2-1 and V is TRBV9, with 8 bases identical to TRBD2. J was trimmed by 4 bases and V by 1 base; bases with no gene match: 22. CDR1 and CDR2 (germline): SGDLS, YYNGEE. The CDR3 has 21 residues. CDR3 DNA sequence: TGTGCCAGCAGCGTAACCTCCCTGGGGAGCGGGAGTCTTTGGGGGTACAATGAGCAGTTCTTC. Translating gives CASSVTSLGSGSLWGYNEQFF.

This chain links TRBV30 with TRBJ1-1; TRBD1 matches 7 bases. V trimming: 4 bases; J trimming: 1 base; junction bases outside the gene matches: 6. The CDR3 runs 14 residues. Per germline, CDR1 GTSNPN and CDR2 SVGIG (reference sequence). The DNA of the CDR3 is TGTGCCTGGATGGGGGACAGCTGGAACACTGAAGCTTTCTTT. Translated: CAWMGDSWNTEAFF.